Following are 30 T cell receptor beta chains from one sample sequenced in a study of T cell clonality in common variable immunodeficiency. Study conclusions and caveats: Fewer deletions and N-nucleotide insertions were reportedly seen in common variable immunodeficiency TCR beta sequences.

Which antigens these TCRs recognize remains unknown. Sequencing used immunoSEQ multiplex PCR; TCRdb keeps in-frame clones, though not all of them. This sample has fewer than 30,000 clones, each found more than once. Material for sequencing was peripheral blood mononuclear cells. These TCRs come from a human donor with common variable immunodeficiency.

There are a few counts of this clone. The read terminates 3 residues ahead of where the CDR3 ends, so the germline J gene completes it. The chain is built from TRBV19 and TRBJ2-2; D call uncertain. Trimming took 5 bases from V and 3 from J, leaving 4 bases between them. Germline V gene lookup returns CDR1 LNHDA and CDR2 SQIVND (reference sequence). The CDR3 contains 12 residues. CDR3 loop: CASSSYTGELFF. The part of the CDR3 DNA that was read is TGTGCCAGTAGTTCCTACACCGGGGAG.

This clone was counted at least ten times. The CDR3 is CASSSRGLPEAFF. The covered CDR3 bases are TGTGCCAGCAGCTCCCGGGGACTCCCTGAA. The rearrangement links TRBV7-3 to TRBJ1-1, with D maybe TRBD1 (5 bases). Read coverage stops 3 residues before the CDR3 terminus; the germline J gene supplies the remainder. This CDR3 has 13 amino acids. V dropped 4 bases and J dropped 6 bases, with 12 bases sitting between them. Germline V gene data show CDR1 as SGHTA and CDR2 as FQGTGA.

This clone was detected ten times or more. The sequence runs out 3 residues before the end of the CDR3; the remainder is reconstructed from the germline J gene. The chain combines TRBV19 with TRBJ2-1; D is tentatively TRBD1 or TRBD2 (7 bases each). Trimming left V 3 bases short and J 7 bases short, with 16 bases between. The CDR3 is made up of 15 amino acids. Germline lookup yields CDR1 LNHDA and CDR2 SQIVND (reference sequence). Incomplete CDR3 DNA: TGTGCCAGTAGTATTCGAGGGGGCGGGAGAAATGAG. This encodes CASSIRGGGRNE. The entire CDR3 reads CASSIRGGGRNEQFF.

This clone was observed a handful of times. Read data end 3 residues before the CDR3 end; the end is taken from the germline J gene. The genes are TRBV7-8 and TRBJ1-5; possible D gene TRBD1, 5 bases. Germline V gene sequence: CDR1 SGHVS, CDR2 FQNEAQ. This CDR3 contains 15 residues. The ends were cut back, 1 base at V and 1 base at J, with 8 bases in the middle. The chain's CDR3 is CASSLVEGSNQPQHF. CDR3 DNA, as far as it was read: TGTGCCAGCAGCTTAGTGGAGGGGAGCAATCAGCCC.

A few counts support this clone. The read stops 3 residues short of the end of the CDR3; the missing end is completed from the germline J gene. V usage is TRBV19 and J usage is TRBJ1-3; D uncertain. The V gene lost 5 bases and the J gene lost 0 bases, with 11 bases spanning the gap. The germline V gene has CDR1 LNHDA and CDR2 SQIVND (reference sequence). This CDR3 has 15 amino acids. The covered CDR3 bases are TGTGCCAGTAGTTTGAGCTCCCGCTCTGGAAACACC. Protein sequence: CASSLSSRSGNT. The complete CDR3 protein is CASSLSSRSGNTIYF.

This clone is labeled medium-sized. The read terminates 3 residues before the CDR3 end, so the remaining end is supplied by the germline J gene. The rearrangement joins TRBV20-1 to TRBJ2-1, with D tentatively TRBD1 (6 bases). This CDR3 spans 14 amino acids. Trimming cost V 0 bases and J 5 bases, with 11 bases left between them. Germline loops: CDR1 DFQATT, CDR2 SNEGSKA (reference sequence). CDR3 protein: CSARDRGWDNEQFF. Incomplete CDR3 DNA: TGCAGTGCTAGAGACAGGGGATGGGACAATGAG.

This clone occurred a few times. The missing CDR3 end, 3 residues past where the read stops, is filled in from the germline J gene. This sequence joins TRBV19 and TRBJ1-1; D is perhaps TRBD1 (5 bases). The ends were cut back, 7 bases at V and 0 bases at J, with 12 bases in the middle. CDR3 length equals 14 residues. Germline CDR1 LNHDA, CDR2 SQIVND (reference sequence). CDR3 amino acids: CASKAGQLNTEAFF. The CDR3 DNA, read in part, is TGTGCCAGTAAGGCCGGACAACTGAACACTGAA.

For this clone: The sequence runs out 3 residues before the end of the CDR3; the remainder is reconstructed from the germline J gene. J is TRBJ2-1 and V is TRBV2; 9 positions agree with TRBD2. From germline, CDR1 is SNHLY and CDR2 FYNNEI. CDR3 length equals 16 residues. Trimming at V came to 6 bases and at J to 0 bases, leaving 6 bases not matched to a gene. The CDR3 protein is CASRTTSGYSYNEQFF. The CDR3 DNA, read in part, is TGTGCCAGCAGGACAACTAGCGGGTACTCCTACAATGAG.

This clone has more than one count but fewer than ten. Incomplete CDR3 DNA: TGTGCCAGCAGTTCCACAGAGTATCAGCCC. Its protein product is CASSSTEYQP. In full, the CDR3 is CASSSTEYQPQHF. The rearrangement joins TRBV2 to TRBJ1-5, with no clear D. Read sequence stops 3 residues before the CDR3 end, and the germline J gene provides the missing end. V was shortened by 5 bases and J by 5 bases, with 10 bases between the two germline ends. The CDR3 sequence is 13 residues long. The V gene's germline CDR1 is SNHLY and CDR2 FYNNEI.

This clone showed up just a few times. Partial CDR3 DNA: TGTGCCAGCAGTGAAGCGGAACTAGCGGGAGGGCCGGAGACC. Residues: CASSEAELAGGPET. The complete CDR3 protein is CASSEAELAGGPETQYF. The genes are TRBV2 and TRBJ2-5; 13 nucleotides line up with TRBD2. Read coverage stops 3 residues before the CDR3 terminus; the germline J gene supplies the remainder. From germline, CDR1 is SNHLY and CDR2 FYNNEI. The V and J ends lost 0 bases and 5 bases, in that order; junction bases with no gene match: 6. The CDR3 consists of 17 residues.

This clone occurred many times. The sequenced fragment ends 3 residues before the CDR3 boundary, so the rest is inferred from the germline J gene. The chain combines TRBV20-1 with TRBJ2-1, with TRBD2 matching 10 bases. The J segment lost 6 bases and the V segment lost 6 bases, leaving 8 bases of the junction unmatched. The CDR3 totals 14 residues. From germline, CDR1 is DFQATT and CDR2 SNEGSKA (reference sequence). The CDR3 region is CSAHPSGSSNEQFF. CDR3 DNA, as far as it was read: TGCAGTGCCCATCCTAGCGGGAGCAGCAATGAG.

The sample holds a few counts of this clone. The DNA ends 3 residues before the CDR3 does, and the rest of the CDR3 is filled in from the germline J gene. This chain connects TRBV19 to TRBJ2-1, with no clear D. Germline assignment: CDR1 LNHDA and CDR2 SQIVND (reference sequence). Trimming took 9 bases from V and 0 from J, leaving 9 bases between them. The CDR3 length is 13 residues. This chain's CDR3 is CASMSFSYNEQFF. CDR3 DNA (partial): TGTGCCAGCATGTCATTCTCCTACAATGAG.

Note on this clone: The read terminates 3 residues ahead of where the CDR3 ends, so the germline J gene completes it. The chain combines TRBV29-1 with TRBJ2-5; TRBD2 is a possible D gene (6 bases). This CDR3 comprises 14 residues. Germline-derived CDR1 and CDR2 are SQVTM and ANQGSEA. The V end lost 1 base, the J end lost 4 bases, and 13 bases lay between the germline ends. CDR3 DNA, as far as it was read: TGCAGCGTTGAAGTCCTGCGGGGTATAGAGACC. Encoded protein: CSVEVLRGIET. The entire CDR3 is CSVEVLRGIETQYF.

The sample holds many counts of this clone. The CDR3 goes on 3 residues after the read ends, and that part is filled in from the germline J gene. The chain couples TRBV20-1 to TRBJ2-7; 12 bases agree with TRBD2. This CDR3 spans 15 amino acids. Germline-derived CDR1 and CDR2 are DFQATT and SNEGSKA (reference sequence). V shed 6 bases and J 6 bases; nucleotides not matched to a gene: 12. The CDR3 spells CSAPPTSGRFPEQYF. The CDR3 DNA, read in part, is TGCAGTGCCCCCCCGACTAGCGGGAGATTCCCCGAG.

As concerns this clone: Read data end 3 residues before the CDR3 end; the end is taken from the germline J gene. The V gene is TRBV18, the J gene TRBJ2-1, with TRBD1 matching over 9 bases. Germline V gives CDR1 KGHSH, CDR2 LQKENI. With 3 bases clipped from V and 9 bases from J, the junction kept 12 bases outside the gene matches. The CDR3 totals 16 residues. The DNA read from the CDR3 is TGTGCCAGCTCACCTCCGGTAGGACAGGGGCGGGGTGAG. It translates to CASSPPVGQGRGE. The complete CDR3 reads CASSPPVGQGRGEQFF.

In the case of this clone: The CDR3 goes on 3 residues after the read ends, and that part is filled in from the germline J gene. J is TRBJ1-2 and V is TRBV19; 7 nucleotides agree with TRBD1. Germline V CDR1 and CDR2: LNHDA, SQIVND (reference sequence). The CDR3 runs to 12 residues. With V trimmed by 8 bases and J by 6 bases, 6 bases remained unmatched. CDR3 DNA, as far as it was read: TGTGCCAGTGGGTGGCAGGGGGATGGC. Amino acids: CASGWQGDG. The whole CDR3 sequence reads CASGWQGDGYTF.

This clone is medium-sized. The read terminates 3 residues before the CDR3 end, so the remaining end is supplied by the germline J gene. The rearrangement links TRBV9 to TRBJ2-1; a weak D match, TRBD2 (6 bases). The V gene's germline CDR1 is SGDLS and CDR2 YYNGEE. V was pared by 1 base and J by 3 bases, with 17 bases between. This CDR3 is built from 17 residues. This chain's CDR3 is CASSVTWDSLSYNEQFF. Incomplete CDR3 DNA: TGTGCCAGCAGCGTAACCTGGGACTCCTTGAGCTACAATGAG.

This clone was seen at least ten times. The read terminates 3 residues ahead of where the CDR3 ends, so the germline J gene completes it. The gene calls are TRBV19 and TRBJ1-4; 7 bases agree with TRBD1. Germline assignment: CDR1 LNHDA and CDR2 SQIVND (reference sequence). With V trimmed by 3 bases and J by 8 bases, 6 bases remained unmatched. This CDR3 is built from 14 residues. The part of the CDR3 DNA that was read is TGTGCCAGTAGTATTGGAGGGGGCCGGGAAAAA. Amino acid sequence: CASSIGGGREK. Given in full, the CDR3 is CASSIGGGREKLFF.

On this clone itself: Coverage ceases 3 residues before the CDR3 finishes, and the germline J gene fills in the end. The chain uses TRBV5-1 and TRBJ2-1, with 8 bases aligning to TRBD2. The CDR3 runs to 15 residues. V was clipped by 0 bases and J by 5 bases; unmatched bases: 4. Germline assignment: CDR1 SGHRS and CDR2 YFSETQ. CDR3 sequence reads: CASSLDGRGNNEQFF. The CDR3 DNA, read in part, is TGCGCCAGCAGCTTGGACGGGAGGGGAAACAATGAG.

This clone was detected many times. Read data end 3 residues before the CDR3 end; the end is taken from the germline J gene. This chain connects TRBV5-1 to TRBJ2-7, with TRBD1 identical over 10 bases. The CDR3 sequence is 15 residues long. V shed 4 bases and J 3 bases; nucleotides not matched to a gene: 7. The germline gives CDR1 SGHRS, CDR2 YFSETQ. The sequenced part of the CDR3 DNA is TGCGCCAGCAGCCCCCGGGACAGGGGCGTCTACGAG. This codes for CASSPRDRGVYE. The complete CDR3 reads CASSPRDRGVYEQYF.

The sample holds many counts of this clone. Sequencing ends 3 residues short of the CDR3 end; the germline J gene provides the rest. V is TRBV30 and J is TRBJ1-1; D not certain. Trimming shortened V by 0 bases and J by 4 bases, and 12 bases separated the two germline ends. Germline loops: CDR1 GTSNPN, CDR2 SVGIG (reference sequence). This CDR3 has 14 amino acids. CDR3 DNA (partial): TGTGCCTGGAGTGTATCCCCCCGGGGCACTGAA. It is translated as CAWSVSPRGTE. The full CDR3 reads CAWSVSPRGTEAFF.

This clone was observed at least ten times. The CDR3 region is CASSERDTGELFF. The sequenced part of the CDR3 DNA is TGTGCCAGCAGTGAAAGGGACACCGGGGAG. This chain connects TRBV6-1 to TRBJ2-2; D unclear. The CDR3 end falls 3 residues outside the read, so it is completed with the germline J gene. The CDR3 extends over 13 amino acids. CDR1 and CDR2 from the germline V gene are MNHNS and SASEGT. The V end was cut by 2 bases, the J end by 3 bases, with 4 bases between.

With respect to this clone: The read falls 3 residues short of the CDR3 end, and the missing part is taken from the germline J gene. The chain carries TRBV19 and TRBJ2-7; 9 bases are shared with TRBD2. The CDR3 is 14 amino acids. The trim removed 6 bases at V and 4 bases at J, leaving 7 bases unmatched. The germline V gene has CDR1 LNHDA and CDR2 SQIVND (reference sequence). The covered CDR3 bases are TGTGCCAGTAGCTTCACTAGCGGGCAGTACGAG. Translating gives CASSFTSGQYE. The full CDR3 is CASSFTSGQYEQYF.

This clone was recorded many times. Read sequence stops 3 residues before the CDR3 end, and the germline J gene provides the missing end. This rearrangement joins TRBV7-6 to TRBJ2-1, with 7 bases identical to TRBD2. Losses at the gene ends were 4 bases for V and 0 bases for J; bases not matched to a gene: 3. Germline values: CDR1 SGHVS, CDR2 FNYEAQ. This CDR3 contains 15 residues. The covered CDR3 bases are TGTGCCAGCAGCTCCGGACTAGACTCCTACAATGAG. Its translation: CASSSGLDSYNE. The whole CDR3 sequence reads CASSSGLDSYNEQFF.

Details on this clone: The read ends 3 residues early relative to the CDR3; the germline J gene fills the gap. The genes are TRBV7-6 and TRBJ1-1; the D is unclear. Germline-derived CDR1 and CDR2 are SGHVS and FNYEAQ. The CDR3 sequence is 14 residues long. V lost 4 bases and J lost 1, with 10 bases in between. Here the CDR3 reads CASSSYTRNTEAFF. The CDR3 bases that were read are TGTGCCAGCAGCTCGTATACCAGGAACACTGAA.

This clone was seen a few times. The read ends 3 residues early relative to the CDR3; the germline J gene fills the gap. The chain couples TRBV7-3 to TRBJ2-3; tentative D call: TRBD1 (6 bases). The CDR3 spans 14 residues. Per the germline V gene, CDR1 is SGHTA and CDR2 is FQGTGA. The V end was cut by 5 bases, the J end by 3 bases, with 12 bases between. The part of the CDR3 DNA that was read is TGTGCCAGCAGCGTACAGGGAAGGACAGATACG. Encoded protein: CASSVQGRTDT. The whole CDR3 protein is CASSVQGRTDTQYF.

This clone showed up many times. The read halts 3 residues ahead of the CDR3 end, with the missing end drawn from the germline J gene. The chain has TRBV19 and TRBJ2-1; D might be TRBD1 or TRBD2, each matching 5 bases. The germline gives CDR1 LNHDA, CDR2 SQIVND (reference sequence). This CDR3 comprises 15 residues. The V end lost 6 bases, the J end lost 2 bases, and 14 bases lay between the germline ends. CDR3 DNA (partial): TGTGCCAGTAGGAGAGGGGTGACGACCTACAATGAG. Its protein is CASRRGVTTYNE. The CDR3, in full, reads CASRRGVTTYNEQFF.

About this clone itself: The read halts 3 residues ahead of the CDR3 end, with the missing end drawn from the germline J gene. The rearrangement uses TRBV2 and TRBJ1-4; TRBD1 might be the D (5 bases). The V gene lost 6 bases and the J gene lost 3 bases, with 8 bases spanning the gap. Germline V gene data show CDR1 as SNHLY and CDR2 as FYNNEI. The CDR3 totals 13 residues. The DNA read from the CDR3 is TGTGCCAGCAGCAGGGACTCTAATGAAAAA. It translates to CASSRDSNEK. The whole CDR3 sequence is CASSRDSNEKLFF.

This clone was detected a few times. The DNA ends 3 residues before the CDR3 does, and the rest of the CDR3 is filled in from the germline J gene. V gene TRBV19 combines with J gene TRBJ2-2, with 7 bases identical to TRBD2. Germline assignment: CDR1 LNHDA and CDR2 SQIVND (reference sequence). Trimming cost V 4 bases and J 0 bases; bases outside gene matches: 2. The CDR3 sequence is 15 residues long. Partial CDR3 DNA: TGTGCCAGTAGTAGGGGGGGTCCGAACACCGGGGAG. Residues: CASSRGGPNTGE. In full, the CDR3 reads CASSRGGPNTGELFF.

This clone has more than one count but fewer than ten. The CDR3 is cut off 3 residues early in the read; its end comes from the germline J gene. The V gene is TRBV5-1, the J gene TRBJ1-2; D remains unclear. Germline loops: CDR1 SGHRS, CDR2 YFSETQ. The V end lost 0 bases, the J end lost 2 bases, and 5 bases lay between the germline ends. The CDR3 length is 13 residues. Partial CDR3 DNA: TGCGCCAGCAGCTTGGACTGGAACTATGGC. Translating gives CASSLDWNYG. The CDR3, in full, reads CASSLDWNYGYTF.